The 21 T cell receptor beta chains in this list originate from one sample, sequenced in a study of cytomegalovirus exposure and HLA in healthy donors. Produced via immunoSEQ multiplex PCR; TCRdb's table is partial and in-frame only. This table has approximately 59,000 clones, around 92% appearing once. Sample: PBMCs. Receptors were obtained from a man aged 18 to 29 in good health and CMV-seropositive.

This chain joins TRBV9 and TRBJ1-2; 7 bases are a match to TRBD1. The CDR3 spans 14 residues. The J segment lost 7 bases and the V segment lost 0 bases, leaving 6 bases of the junction unmatched. From germline, CDR1 is SGDLS and CDR2 YYNGEE. CDR3 sequence: CASSVATGFSGYTF. The DNA of the CDR3 is TGTGCCAGCAGCGTAGCGACAGGGTTTAGTGGCTACACCTTC.

This chain connects TRBV5-1 to TRBJ1-2; D is ambiguous. Germline-derived CDR1 and CDR2 are SGHRS and YFSETQ. The CDR3 has 16 amino acids. The ends were cut back, 4 bases at V and 2 bases at J, with 18 bases in the middle. CDR3 amino acids: CASSSPGGLLNYGYTF. DNA of the CDR3: TGCGCCAGCAGCAGCCCCGGAGGACTCCTAAACTATGGCTACACCTTC.

V and J are TRBV5-1 and TRBJ2-2; 9 bases are a match to TRBD2. Germline assignment: CDR1 SGHRS and CDR2 YFSETQ. J was trimmed by 8 bases and V by 4 bases; bases with no gene match: 9. There are 15 residues in the CDR3. This CDR3 is CASSGPSGTGGELFF. DNA of the CDR3: TGCGCCAGCAGCGGGCCTAGCGGGACCGGGGGGGAGCTGTTTTTT.

The rearrangement uses TRBV19 and TRBJ2-7; D might be TRBD1 (6 bases). Looked up from germline, CDR1 is LNHDA and CDR2 is SQIVND (reference sequence). CDR3 length: 15 residues. V dropped 3 bases and J dropped 2 bases, with 14 bases sitting between them. CDR3 nucleotides: TGTGCCAGTAGTATGGGGGCCGGGACAACCTACGAGCAGTACTTC. Its translation: CASSMGAGTTYEQYF.

This chain links TRBV9 with TRBJ1-1; D gene uncertain. The germline V gene has CDR1 SGDLS and CDR2 YYNGEE. The CDR3 is made up of 15 amino acids. Trimming took 3 bases from V and 6 from J, leaving 18 bases between them. CDR3 residues: CASSDVHSSQAEAFF. The CDR3 DNA reads as TGTGCCAGCAGCGACGTGCACTCCTCCCAGGCTGAAGCTTTCTTT.

This chain connects TRBV2 to TRBJ1-2, with D perhaps TRBD1 (5 bases). Germline V CDR1 and CDR2: SNHLY, FYNNEI. CDR3 length: 15 amino acids. V lost 8 bases, J lost 1 base, and 17 bases lay in between. The CDR3 DNA is TGTGCCAGCCTTAGGAACAAACAGGTTAACTATGGCTACACCTTC. As protein: CASLRNKQVNYGYTF.

This chain links TRBV5-1 with TRBJ2-7, with D possibly matching TRBD2 (6 bases). CDR3 length: 14 residues. Germline V CDR1 and CDR2: SGHRS, YFSETQ. Trimming left V 4 bases short and J 3 bases short, with 14 bases between. This CDR3 is CASSPIGSLYEQYF. In nucleotides, the CDR3 is TGCGCCAGCAGCCCCATCGGGAGTCTCTACGAGCAGTACTTC.

The rearrangement links TRBV7-3 to TRBJ2-1, with 8 bases lining up with TRBD1. CDR3 length equals 13 residues. CDR1 and CDR2 from the germline V gene are SGHTA and FQGTGA. V shed 5 bases and J 6 bases; nucleotides not matched to a gene: 3. CDR3 protein: CASSATGGNEQFF. CDR3 sequence (DNA): TGTGCCAGCAGCGCCACAGGGGGCAATGAGCAGTTCTTC.

The rearrangement uses TRBV30 and TRBJ2-7; tentatively, D is TRBD1 (8 bases). Germline CDR1 and CDR2: GTSNPN and SVGIG (reference sequence). The CDR3 covers 12 residues. The CDR3 is CALTGQGGEQYF. The CDR3, as DNA: TGTGCTTTGACCGGACAGGGAGGGGAGCAGTACTTC. Full variable domain (outside the CDR3, taken from reference TRBV30 and TRBJ2-7): SQTIHQWPATLVQPVGSPLSLECTVEGTSNPNLYWYRQAAGRGLQLLFYSVGIGQISSEVPQNLSASRPQDRQFILSSKKLLLSDSGFYLCALTGQGGEQYFGPGTRLTVT.

The chain joins TRBV6-6 to TRBJ1-5; TRBD1 matches 11 bases. The CDR3 is 16 amino acids. The V gene end was trimmed by 9 bases and the J gene end by 5 bases; junction bases not matched to a gene: 12. From germline, CDR1 is MNHNY and CDR2 SVGAGI (reference sequence). The CDR3 reads CASRAGGTGGDQPQHF. CDR3 nucleotides: TGTGCCAGTAGGGCAGGAGGGACAGGGGGAGATCAGCCCCAGCATTTT.

For the CDR3, the DNA is TGTGCCACAAACGGGAGAACCGGCTTCTACGAGCAGTACTTC. Its translation: CATNGRTGFYEQYF. This chain joins TRBV6-5 and TRBJ2-7; TRBD2 might be the D (6 bases). Germline CDR1 MNHEY, CDR2 SVGAGI. V was cut by 10 bases and J by 3 bases, with 19 bases left in between. The CDR3 is made up of 14 amino acids.

The CDR3 nucleotides are TGTGCCAGCAGTGAAGAGGGGGTATCGGGCGGGGCCAAAAACATTCAGTACTTC. This translates into CASSEEGVSGGAKNIQYF. V and J are TRBV2 and TRBJ2-4; tentative D call: TRBD1 (6 bases). The CDR3 is 18 amino acids. V was cut by 1 base and J by 1 base, with 17 bases left in between. CDR1 and CDR2 (germline): SNHLY, FYNNEI. Full variable domain (missing parts from reference TRBV2 and TRBJ2-4): EPEVTQTPSHQVTQMGQEVILRCVPISNHLYFYWYRQILGQKVEFLVSFYNNEISEKSEIFDDQFSVERPDGSNFTLKIRSTKLEDSAMYFCASSEEGVSGGAKNIQYFGAGTRLSVL.

CDR3 in DNA: TGTGCCAGCAGTGCCGGGATTGGGACCTACGAGCAGTACTTC. Translated: CASSAGIGTYEQYF. This chain links TRBV25-1 with TRBJ2-7, with a weak D call TRBD2 (5 bases). The germline V and J ends were trimmed by 4 bases and 2 bases, with 12 bases remaining between them. There are 14 residues in the CDR3. Germline V CDR1 and CDR2: MGHDK, SYGVNS.

The V call is TRBV2, the J call TRBJ1-2; TRBD1 matches 7 bases. Germline-derived CDR1 and CDR2 are SNHLY and FYNNEI. Losses at the gene ends were 3 bases for V and 8 bases for J; bases not matched to a gene: 15. This CDR3 has 16 amino acids. Written as DNA, the CDR3 is TGTGCCAGCAGTGAGGAGACAGGGTTCCAGAAGGGGGGCTACACCTTC. This sequence encodes CASSEETGFQKGGYTF. Full variable domain (missing parts from reference TRBV2 and TRBJ1-2): EPEVTQTPSHQVTQMGQEVILRCVPISNHLYFYWYRQILGQKVEFLVSFYNNEISEKSEIFDDQFSVERPDGSNFTLKIRSTKLEDSAMYFCASSEETGFQKGGYTFGSGTRLTVV.

The rearrangement uses TRBV7-8 and TRBJ2-1; 11 nucleotides agree with TRBD2. The CDR3 has 18 residues. Germline values: CDR1 SGHVS, CDR2 FQNEAQ. With 1 base clipped from V and 4 bases from J, the junction kept 9 bases outside the gene matches. CDR3 nucleotides: TGTGCCAGCAGCTTAGTTCGCCTAGCGGGAGGTGCTTACAATGAGCAGTTCTTC. The encoded protein is CASSLVRLAGGAYNEQFF.

This chain uses TRBV15 with TRBJ1-4; D remains ambiguous. Germline CDR1 LNHNV, CDR2 YYDKDF (reference sequence). V was shortened by 0 bases and J by 0 bases, with 5 bases between the two germline ends. The CDR3 has 15 amino acids. The CDR3 spells CATSRDRATNEKLFF. CDR3 nucleotides: TGTGCCACCAGCAGAGATCGTGCAACTAATGAAAAACTGTTTTTT.

This sequence joins TRBV27 and TRBJ2-3, with 7 bases matching TRBD2. J was trimmed by 0 bases and V by 8 bases; bases with no gene match: 5. This CDR3 contains 14 residues. Germline V gives CDR1 MNHEY, CDR2 SMNVEV (reference sequence). The CDR3 is CASGRETSTDTQYF. The CDR3 bases are TGTGCCAGCGGGCGGGAGACTAGCACAGATACGCAGTATTTT.

The rearrangement links TRBV9 to TRBJ2-1; 14 positions match TRBD2. Trimming cost V 7 bases and J 7 bases; bases outside gene matches: 4. This CDR3 is 14 amino acids long. From germline, CDR1 is SGDLS and CDR2 YYNGEE. The CDR3 is CASGGTSGRNEQFF. Here the CDR3 DNA reads TGTGCCAGCGGGGGGACTAGCGGGAGAAATGAGCAGTTCTTC. Looking up the rest from reference TRBV9 and TRBJ2-1 gives the full variable domain: DSGVTQTPKHLITATGQRVTLRCSPRSGDLSVYWYQQSLDQGLQFLIQYYNGEERAKGNILERFSAQQFPDLHSELNLSSLELGDSALYFCASGGTSGRNEQFFGPGTRLTVL.

V and J are TRBV28 and TRBJ2-3, with D possibly matching TRBD2 (7 bases). Trimming removed 5 bases from V and 3 bases from J, with 18 bases in between. Germline V CDR1 and CDR2: MDHEN, SYDVKM. This CDR3 is 16 amino acids long. CDR3 nucleotide sequence: TGTGCCAGCAGTCCGCAGCCGGGGGGCGGGACAGATACGCAGTATTTT. It encodes CASSPQPGGGTDTQYF.

The chain employs TRBV11-3 and TRBJ2-1, with 10 bases aligning to TRBD2. The CDR3 loop spans 14 amino acids. With 4 bases clipped from V and 9 bases from J, the junction kept 6 bases outside the gene matches. From germline, CDR1 is SGHNT and CDR2 YENEEA. CDR3 bases: TGTGCCAGCAGCTCCTCTAGCGGGAGAGGTGAGCAGTTCTTC. Amino acid sequence: CASSSSSGRGEQFF.

The rearrangement joins TRBV7-6 to TRBJ2-7, with 9 bases identical to TRBD1. Germline V gives CDR1 SGHVS, CDR2 FNYEAQ. This CDR3 contains 15 residues. The V segment lost 7 bases and the J segment 5 bases; nucleotides outside the gene matches: 12. CDR3 protein: CASIPLGTGLDEQYF. The DNA for the CDR3 is TGTGCCAGCATTCCTCTTGGGACAGGGCTCGACGAGCAGTACTTC. Together with reference TRBV7-6 and TRBJ2-7, the CDR3 gives the full variable domain: GAGVSQSPRYKVTKRGQDVALRCDPISGHVSLYWYRQALGQGPEFLTYFNYEAQQDKSGLPNDRFSAERPEGSISTLTIQRTEQRDSAMYRCASIPLGTGLDEQYFGPGTRLTVT.